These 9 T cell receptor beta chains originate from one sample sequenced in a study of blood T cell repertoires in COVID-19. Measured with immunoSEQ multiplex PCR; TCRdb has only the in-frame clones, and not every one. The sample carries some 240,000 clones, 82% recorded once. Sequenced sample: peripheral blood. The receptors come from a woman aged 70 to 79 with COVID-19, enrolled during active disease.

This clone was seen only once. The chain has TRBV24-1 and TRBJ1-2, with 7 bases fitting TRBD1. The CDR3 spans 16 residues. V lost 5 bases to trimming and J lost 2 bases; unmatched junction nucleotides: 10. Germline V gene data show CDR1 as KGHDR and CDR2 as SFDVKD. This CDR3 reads CATSAGGRTGNYGYTF. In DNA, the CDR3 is TGTGCCACCAGTGCAGGCGGTAGGACAGGAAACTATGGCTACACCTTC.

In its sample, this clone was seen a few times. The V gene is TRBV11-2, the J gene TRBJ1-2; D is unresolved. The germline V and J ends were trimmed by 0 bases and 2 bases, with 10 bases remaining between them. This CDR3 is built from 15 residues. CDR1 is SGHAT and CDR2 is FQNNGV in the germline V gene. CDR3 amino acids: CASSLDRGRNYGYTF. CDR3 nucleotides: TGTGCCAGCAGCTTAGATCGTGGCAGGAACTATGGCTACACCTTC. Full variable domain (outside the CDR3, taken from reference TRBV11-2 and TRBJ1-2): EAGVAQSPRYKIIEKRQSVAFWCNPISGHATLYWYQQILGQGPKLLIQFQNNGVVDDSQLPKDRFSAERLKGVDSTLKIQPAKLEDSAVYLCASSLDRGRNYGYTFGSGTRLTVV.

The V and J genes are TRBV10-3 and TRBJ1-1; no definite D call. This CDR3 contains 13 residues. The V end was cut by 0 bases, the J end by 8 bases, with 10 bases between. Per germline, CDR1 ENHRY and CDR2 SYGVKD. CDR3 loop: CAISESSVPEAFF. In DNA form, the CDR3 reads TGTGCCATCAGTGAGTCGAGTGTTCCAGAAGCTTTCTTT.

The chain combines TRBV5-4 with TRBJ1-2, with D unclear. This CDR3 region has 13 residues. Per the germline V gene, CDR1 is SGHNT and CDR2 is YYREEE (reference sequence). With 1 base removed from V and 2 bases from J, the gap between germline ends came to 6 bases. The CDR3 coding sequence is TGTGCCAGCAGCTTGACTGCGAACTATGGCTACACCTTC. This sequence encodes CASSLTANYGYTF.

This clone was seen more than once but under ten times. The CDR3 region is CASSIDSYGYTF. CDR3 in DNA: TGTGCCAGTAGTATTGACAGCTATGGCTACACCTTC. The chain has TRBV19 and TRBJ1-2, with D tentatively TRBD1 (5 bases). The germline V and J ends were trimmed by 3 bases and 4 bases, with 6 bases remaining between them. CDR1 is LNHDA, CDR2 SQIVND, per germline (reference sequence). This CDR3 is 12 amino acids long.

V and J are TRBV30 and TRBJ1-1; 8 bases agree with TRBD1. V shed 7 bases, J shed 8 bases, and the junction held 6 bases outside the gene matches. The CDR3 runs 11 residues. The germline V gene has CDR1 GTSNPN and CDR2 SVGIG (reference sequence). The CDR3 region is CASGQGTEAFF. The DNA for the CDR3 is TGTGCCTCCGGACAGGGAACAGAAGCTTTCTTT.

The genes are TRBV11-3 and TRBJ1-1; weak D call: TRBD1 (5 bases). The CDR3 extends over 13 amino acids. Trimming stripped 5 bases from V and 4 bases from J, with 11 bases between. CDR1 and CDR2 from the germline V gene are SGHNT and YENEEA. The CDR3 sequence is CASSPGGGTEAFF. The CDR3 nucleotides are TGTGCCAGCAGCCCGGGGGGTGGCACTGAAGCTTTCTTT.

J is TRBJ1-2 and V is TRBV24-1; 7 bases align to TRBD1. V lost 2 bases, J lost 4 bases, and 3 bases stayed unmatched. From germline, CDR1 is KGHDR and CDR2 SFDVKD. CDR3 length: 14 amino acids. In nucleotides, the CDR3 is TGTGCCACCAGTGATTCGGGACAGTTCTATGGCTACACCTTC. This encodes CATSDSGQFYGYTF.

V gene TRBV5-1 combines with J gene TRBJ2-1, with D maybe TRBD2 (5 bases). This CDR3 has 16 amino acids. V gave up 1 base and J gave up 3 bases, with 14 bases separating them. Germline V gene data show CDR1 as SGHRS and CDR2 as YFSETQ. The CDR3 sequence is CASSLLRVIHYNEQFF. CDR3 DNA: TGCGCCAGCAGCTTGTTGAGGGTTATCCACTACAATGAGCAGTTCTTC.